The 12 T cell receptor beta chains in this list originate from one sample, sequenced in a study of blood T cells in healthy people across ages. A J-beta primer mix and a sample-barcoded 5' primer were used in a second PCR of roughly 6 to 11 cycles. TCRdb passed the 5' RACE reads through MiXCR, listing each CDR3 protein once. Seen here are about 640,000 distinct CDR3 sequences, less than 35% observed once, and the top ten hold approximately 14%. The sequenced sample was blood. All receptors derive from a woman of 80 years or more in good health.

This clonotype was counted ten times or more. This chain joins TRBV7-2 and TRBJ1-1; no clear D gene. The CDR3 has 15 amino acids. V dropped 1 base and J dropped 1 base, with 10 bases sitting between them. Germline V gives CDR1 SGHTA, CDR2 FQGNSA. The CDR3 sequence: CASSLGPGRNTEAFF. For the CDR3, the DNA is TGTGCCAGCAGCTTAGGACCGGGGAGGAACACTGAAGCTTTCTTT.

The chain has TRBV29-1 and TRBJ1-4, with no clear D. V was shortened by 7 bases and J by 4 bases, with 7 bases between the two germline ends. CDR1 is SQVTM and CDR2 is ANQGSEA in the germline V gene. CDR3 length: 11 amino acids. In nucleotides, the CDR3 is TGCAGCGCTGGTAATAATGAAAAACTGTTTTTT. Translation: CSAGNNEKLFF.

This clonotype showed up many times. The chain joins TRBV5-1 to TRBJ2-7, with D possibly being TRBD2 (5 bases). CDR1 is SGHRS, CDR2 YFSETQ, per germline. CDR3 length: 15 residues. V gave up 2 bases and J gave up 3 bases, with 15 bases separating them. CDR3 DNA sequence: TGCGCCAGCAGCTTAACTAGGCCCACGGACTACGAGCAGTACTTC. Residues: CASSLTRPTDYEQYF.

This clonotype was picked up a small number of times. The rearrangement uses TRBV5-6 and TRBJ1-1, with 7 bases lining up with TRBD1. The germline gives CDR1 SGHDT, CDR2 YYEEEE. CDR3 length: 15 residues. The trim removed 3 bases at V and 1 base at J, leaving 6 bases unmatched. The CDR3 DNA reads as TGTGCCAGCAGCTGGGCGGGACAGTGGAACACTGAAGCTTTCTTT. As protein: CASSWAGQWNTEAFF.

The CDR3 DNA follows: TGTGCCAGCAGGGGAATTAGAGGGGGACGAGATACGCAGTATTTT. It translates to CASRGIRGGRDTQYF. This chain uses TRBV12-3 or TRBV12-4 with TRBJ2-3; TRBD1 might be the D (6 bases). CDR3 length: 15 residues. V dropped 6 bases and J dropped 5 bases, with 18 bases sitting between them.

This clonotype was seen only a few times. This sequence may be a read error, since a much larger clone differs from it by one base. The chain recombines TRBV3-1 with TRBJ2-7; 9 nucleotides match TRBD2. The V segment lost 0 bases and the J segment 6 bases; nucleotides outside the gene matches: 3. The CDR3 contains 14 residues. CDR1 and CDR2 from the germline V gene are LGHDT and YNNKEL (reference sequence). The CDR3 nucleotides are TGTGCCAGCAGCCAAGATCCGACTAGCGGCGAGCAGTACTTC. Residues: CASSQDPTSGEQYF.

This clonotype was seen many times. This rearrangement joins TRBV29-1 to TRBJ1-1; D perhaps matches TRBD1 (5 bases). Germline CDR1 is SQVTM and CDR2 is ANQGSEA. The CDR3 is 12 amino acids. V lost 5 bases and J lost 6, with 13 bases in between. CDR3 sequence (DNA): TGCAGCGTTCAACAGGCGAGTTCTGAAGCTTTCTTT. It translates to CSVQQASSEAFF.

Concerning this clonotype itself: It may be a read error: a sequence one base away is much more abundant. DNA of the CDR3: TGTGCCAGCAGCGTAGAAGGGACTAGCGGGGCTGTTGAGCAGCACTTC. This sequence encodes CASSVEGTSGAVEQHF. V is TRBV9 and J is TRBJ2-4; 13 bases map to TRBD2. Germline loops: CDR1 SGDLS, CDR2 YYNGEE. The CDR3 contains 16 residues.

Comments on this clonotype: It may be a read error: a sequence one base away is much more abundant. The J gene is TRBJ2-1, the V gene TRBV11-2; 9 bases are shared with TRBD2. TRBJ2-7 explains the end of the DNA better; the J call may be wrong. In germline, CDR1 is SGHAT, CDR2 FQNNGV. The CDR3 runs to 16 residues. The CDR3 coding sequence is TGTGCCAGCAGCTTAGAGGCGGGGGGGCAGTACAATGAGCAGTACTTC. This codes for CASSLEAGGQYNEQYF.

This clonotype was seen at least ten times. The gene calls are TRBV6-5 and TRBJ2-7; D tentatively reads TRBD1 or TRBD2 (5 bases each). V was cut by 0 bases and J by 3 bases, with 12 bases left in between. Germline V gene sequence: CDR1 MNHEY, CDR2 SVGAGI. CDR3 size: 15 residues. The CDR3 spells CASSYSNHGGYEQYF. As DNA, the CDR3 is TGTGCCAGCAGTTACTCAAACCATGGGGGCTACGAGCAGTACTTC.

This clonotype appeared a few times. The rearrangement joins TRBV12-3 or TRBV12-4 to TRBJ1-5; tentative D call: TRBD1 (6 bases). This CDR3 has 16 amino acids. V was cut by 5 bases and J by 1 base, with 15 bases left in between. CDR3 sequence reads: CASSGTRTVSNQPQHF. The CDR3 nucleotides read TGTGCCAGCAGTGGGACTCGGACAGTAAGCAATCAGCCCCAGCATTTT.

Details on this clonotype: Just one base apart from a much larger clone, this may be a read error. The rearrangement links TRBV5-1 to TRBJ1-5; D is possibly TRBD1 (5 bases). Per the germline V gene, CDR1 is SGHRS and CDR2 is YFSETQ. CDR3 length equals 16 residues. V was cut by 4 bases and J by 0 bases, with 14 bases left in between. The CDR3 spells CASSPGVHTSNQPQHF. The DNA for the CDR3 is TGCGCCAGCAGCCCGGGGGTACATACTAGCAATCAGCCCCAGCATTTT. Variable domain in full (rest from reference TRBV5-1 and TRBJ1-5): KAGVTQTPRYLIKTRGQQVTLSCSPISGHRSVSWYQQTPGQGLQFLFEYFSETQRNKGNFPGRFSGRQFSNSRSEMNVSTLELGDSALYLCASSPGVHTSNQPQHFGDGTRLSIL.